The source of this T cell receptor (beta chain) is a study of blood T cell repertoires in COVID-19. Whole-study context: Sites in the United States, Italy and Spain provided acute and convalescent COVID-19 samples.

CDR3 size: 15 residues. The germline gives CDR1 SGHRS, CDR2 YFSETQ. With 0 bases removed from V and 0 bases from J, the gap between germline ends came to 8 bases. In terms of age and location, participants ranged from roughly 18 to 95 years and lived in about two dozen US areas. Grouping used clinical history reported by participants in a survey and questionnaire. Original processing notes: From reference gene primer amplification, estimates of nucleated cell counts were derived. Clones were read by immunoSEQ multiplex PCR, and TCRdb kept only the in-frame ones, dropping some. The V and J calls and the clone size are those of that table, but D and trimming were determined from the DNA. Found here are 340,000 or so clones, 80% to 90% of them singletons; the top ten hold 4% to 5.5%.

This clonotype was obtained from a woman aged 40 to 55 with acute COVID-19. The chain joins TRBV5-1 to TRBJ2-3; D not certain. Sequencing input: PBMCs or T cells enriched from blood (not recorded which). The CDR3 is CASSLARQSTDTQYF. The CDR3 DNA reads TGCGCCAGCAGCTTGGCGCGACAAAGCACAGATACGCAGTATTTT.